The clone carrying this TCR beta chain was observed a handful of times. The antigen is not known. The data are from a study of T cell repertoires in cytomegalovirus infection. Study in general: Public TCR beta signature analysis indicated the presence of both CMV infection and matching HLA type.

CDR1 SGHTA and CDR2 FQGTGA come from the germline V gene. V lost 5 bases and J 3 bases, leaving 15 bases between the germline ends. The CDR3 has 15 amino acids. One entry per CDR3 protein, called by TCRdb with MiXCR from the reads. The table shows some 150,000 distinct CDR3 sequences, with approximately 5.9% occurring only once. General study results and limits: HLA-C-restricted, CMV-specific TCR beta clonotypes were dominant ex vivo. Adding up the frequency of public TCR beta families identified people who carried CMV plus the relevant HLA.

The chain employs TRBV7-3 and TRBJ2-3; D possibly uses TRBD1 or TRBD2 (5 bases each). The receptor was isolated from a human donor in good health (CMV status not recorded). Some clones in this sample may be carry-over from other donors' samples. Sequencing was performed on PBMCs. The CDR3 DNA reads TGTGCCAGCAGCCTATCATGGGACGCAACAGATACGCAGTATTTT. The encoded protein is CASSLSWDATDTQYF.